This TCR beta chain was sequenced in a study of identical twins. Using its own MiXCR run on the 5' RACE reads, TCRdb lists one record per CDR3 protein. The data contain approximately 500,000 distinct CDR3 sequences, more than 20% of them singletons. This CDR3 spans 16 amino acids. V trimming: 1 base; J trimming: 2 bases; junction bases outside the gene matches: 6. The germline gives CDR1 LNHNV, CDR2 YYDKDF (reference sequence). Only a few counts were recorded for this clonotype. This sample also belongs to another study, concerning T cells expressing NK-cell markers. As that study records: Clarity on HCMV specificity was lacking for the expanded NKG2C+ T cell clones.

The clonotype comes from a woman aged 18-35 years in good health. The chain recombines TRBV15 with TRBJ2-3, with 7 bases aligning to TRBD1. Sequences were obtained from CD4+ T cells sorted from blood. For the CDR3, the DNA is TGTGCCACCAGCAGAGGAGGACAGGCTTACACAGATACGCAGTATTTT. It is translated as CATSRGGQAYTDTQYF.